Sequencing of this TCR beta chain was carried out in a study of T cell responses to AZD1222 COVID-19 vaccine. Here immunoSEQ multiplex PCR was the method, and the copy in TCRdb shows in-frame clones only, minus some. This table holds about 160,000 clones, approximately 90% found once. Timing groups of about 4 and about 12 weeks for second doses were pooled. In its sample, this clone was seen once. Antigen unknown. Study conclusions and caveats: Only a handful of AZD1222 recipients were seropositive at baseline. Spike was spanned by vaccine-associated CD4 TCRs, with dominance at 160-218 and 743-854. Without day 14 samples, only post-peak T cell repertoires were studied.

The sample was peripheral blood, taken 28 days after the second AZD1222 dose. The clonotype comes from an adult who received the AZD1222 COVID-19 vaccine.

The CDR3 region is CASSLSTGTGVVYGYTF. The DNA of the CDR3 is TGTGCCAGCAGCTTATCCACCGGGACAGGGGTTGTCTATGGCTACACCTTC. The chain recombines TRBV7-8 with TRBJ1-2; 10 nucleotides match TRBD1. This CDR3 is built from 17 residues. Per the germline V gene, CDR1 is SGHVS and CDR2 is FQNEAQ. The junction had 10 bases not matched to a gene; V was cut back by 2 bases and J by 4 bases.